Listed below are T cell receptor beta chains from one sample, sequenced in a study of cytomegalovirus exposure and HLA in healthy donors. Clones were read by immunoSEQ multiplex PCR, and TCRdb kept only the in-frame ones, dropping some. The sample includes a few hundred thousand clones, roughly 91% of them seen just once. The material sequenced was PBMCs. These receptors came from a woman aged 30 to 39 in good health and CMV-seronegative. Each CDR3 is given with its conserved first and last residue. Each record gives: J gene, clone size, V gene, D gene, CDR3 protein, CDR3 DNA. A D gene is named only where the DNA matches it firmly. Some rows mark clone size as missing; the rest say once, few, many or name a class of expanded clone.

J: TRBJ2-2
size: .
V: TRBV11-3
D: TRBD1
CDR3: CASSLPRTGNTGELFF
DNA: TGTGCCAGCAGCTTACCTCGGACAGGGAACACCGGGGAGCTGTTTTTT

J: TRBJ2-7
size: .
V: TRBV11-2
D: .
CDR3: CASSLGASGIYEQYF
DNA: TGTGCCAGCAGCTTAGGCGCTTCGGGAATCTACGAGCAGTACTTC

J: TRBJ2-3
size: .
V: TRBV29-1
D: TRBD2
CDR3: CSVAGTSGTSTDTQYF
DNA: TGCAGCGTTGCCGGGACTAGCGGGACTAGCACAGATACGCAGTATTTT

J: TRBJ2-7
size: once
V: TRBV6-1
D: .
CDR3: CASSSKSSYEQYF
DNA: TGTGCCAGCAGTTCAAAAAGTTCCTACGAGCAGTACTTC

J: TRBJ2-5
size: .
V: TRBV7-3
D: .
CDR3: CASSSEEGGTQYF
DNA: TGTGCCAGCAGCTCTGAAGAGGGAGGGACCCAGTACTTC

J: TRBJ1-2
size: .
V: TRBV27
D: .
CDR3: CASSFSTAGLPYGYTF
DNA: TGTGCCAGCAGTTTCTCAACCGCCGGATTGCCTTATGGCTACACCTTC

J: TRBJ2-1
size: .
V: TRBV2
D: TRBD1
CDR3: CASSEGGQGWDEQFF
DNA: TGTGCCAGCAGTGAAGGGGGACAGGGCTGGGATGAGCAGTTCTTC

J: TRBJ2-1
size: .
V: TRBV7-8
D: TRBD2
CDR3: CASSLDSERGFNEQFF
DNA: TGTGCCAGCAGCTTAGATAGTGAGCGGGGATTCAATGAGCAGTTCTTC

J: TRBJ2-5
size: once
V: TRBV5-1
D: .
CDR3: CASSGEETQYF
DNA: TGCGCCAGCAGTGGGGAGGAGACCCAGTACTTC

J: TRBJ1-5
size: .
V: TRBV5-8
D: .
CDR3: CASSFRNQPQHF
DNA: TGTGCCAGCAGCTTTAGAAATCAGCCCCAGCATTTT

J: TRBJ1-1
size: .
V: TRBV27
D: .
CDR3: CASGFVTNTEAFF
DNA: TGTGCCAGCGGCTTTGTGACGAACACTGAAGCTTTCTTT

J: TRBJ2-2
size: .
V: TRBV27
D: TRBD2
CDR3: CASSLSGLAAGELFF
DNA: TGTGCCAGCAGTTTATCGGGACTAGCGGCCGGGGAGCTGTTTTTT

J: TRBJ1-3
size: once
V: TRBV6-5
D: .
CDR3: CASKRGNTIYF
DNA: TGTGCCAGCAAGCGGGGAAACACCATATATTTT

J: TRBJ1-5
size: .
V: TRBV5-4
D: TRBD1
CDR3: CASRGTGVRNQPQHF
DNA: TGTGCCAGCAGGGGGACAGGGGTCCGGAATCAGCCCCAGCATTTT

J: TRBJ2-7
size: .
V: TRBV5-5
D: .
CDR3: CASSLEGVYEQYF
DNA: TGTGCCAGCAGCTTGGAGGGGGTATACGAGCAGTACTTC

J: TRBJ2-2
size: .
V: TRBV27
D: TRBD1
CDR3: CASSLSAGQGNTGELFF
DNA: TGTGCCAGCAGTTTATCGGCGGGACAGGGGAACACCGGGGAGCTGTTTTTT

J: TRBJ2-7
size: .
V: TRBV9
D: TRBD2
CDR3: CASSAGAGEGYEQYF
DNA: TGTGCCAGCAGCGCGGGAGCGGGAGAGGGCTACGAGCAGTACTTC

J: TRBJ2-2
size: .
V: TRBV13
D: TRBD2
CDR3: CASSLSGGRTGELFF
DNA: TGTGCCAGCAGCTTATCCGGCGGGAGGACCGGGGAGCTGTTTTTT

J: TRBJ2-7
size: .
V: TRBV11-3
D: .
CDR3: CASSLVQGHEQYF
DNA: TGTGCCAGCAGCTTAGTACAGGGCCACGAGCAGTACTTC

J: TRBJ2-2
size: .
V: TRBV2
D: .
CDR3: CASDMGTDTGELFF
DNA: TGTGCCAGCGATATGGGAACGGACACCGGGGAGCTGTTTTTT

J: TRBJ2-6
size: .
V: TRBV4-3
D: TRBD1
CDR3: CASSFGTGDISGANVLTF
DNA: TGCGCCAGCAGTTTCGGGACAGGGGACATCTCTGGGGCCAACGTCCTGACTTTC

J: TRBJ2-7
size: few
V: TRBV7-8
D: TRBD2
CDR3: CASRLKTSGDYEQYF
DNA: TGTGCCAGCAGGCTAAAGACTAGCGGAGACTACGAGCAGTACTTC

J: TRBJ2-3
size: .
V: TRBV4-2
D: .
CDR3: CASSQGSGDTQYF
DNA: TGTGCCAGCAGCCAAGGGAGTGGAGATACGCAGTATTTT

J: TRBJ2-7
size: .
V: TRBV6-5
D: TRBD2
CDR3: CASTGLAQKSYEQYF
DNA: TGTGCCAGCACGGGACTAGCGCAGAAATCCTACGAGCAGTACTTC

J: TRBJ2-3
size: .
V: TRBV28
D: .
CDR3: CASILGNTQYF
DNA: TGTGCCAGTATCCTCGGGAATACGCAGTATTTT

J: TRBJ2-1
size: .
V: TRBV9
D: .
CDR3: CASSVGGGSYNEQFF
DNA: TGTGCCAGCAGCGTAGGGGGCGGTTCCTACAATGAGCAGTTCTTC

J: TRBJ2-7
size: .
V: TRBV5-5
D: TRBD2
CDR3: CASSLPIAGETEEQYF
DNA: TGTGCCAGCAGCTTGCCCATAGCGGGAGAAACGGAAGAGCAGTACTTC

J: TRBJ2-5
size: .
V: TRBV6-1
D: .
CDR3: CASSDRVPETQYF
DNA: TGTGCCAGCAGTGACAGGGTTCCAGAGACCCAGTACTTC